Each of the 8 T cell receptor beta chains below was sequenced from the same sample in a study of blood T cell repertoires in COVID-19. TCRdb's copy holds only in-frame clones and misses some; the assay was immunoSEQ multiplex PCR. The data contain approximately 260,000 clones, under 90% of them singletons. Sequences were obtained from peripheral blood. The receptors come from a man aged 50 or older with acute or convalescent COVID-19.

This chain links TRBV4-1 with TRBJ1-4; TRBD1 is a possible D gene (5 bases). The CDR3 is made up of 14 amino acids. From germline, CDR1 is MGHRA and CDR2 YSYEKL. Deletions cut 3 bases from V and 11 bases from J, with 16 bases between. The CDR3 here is CASSHPREGQKLFF. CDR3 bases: TGCGCCAGCAGCCACCCGAGGGAGGGGCAGAAACTGTTTTTT.

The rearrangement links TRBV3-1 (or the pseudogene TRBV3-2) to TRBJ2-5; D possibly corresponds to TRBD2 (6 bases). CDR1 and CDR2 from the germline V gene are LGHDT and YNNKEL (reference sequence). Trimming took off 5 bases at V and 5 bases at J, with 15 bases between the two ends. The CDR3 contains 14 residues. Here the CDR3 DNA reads TGTGCCAGCAGCGCCAGACTAGTCGGGGAGACCCAGTACTTC. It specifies CASSARLVGETQYF.

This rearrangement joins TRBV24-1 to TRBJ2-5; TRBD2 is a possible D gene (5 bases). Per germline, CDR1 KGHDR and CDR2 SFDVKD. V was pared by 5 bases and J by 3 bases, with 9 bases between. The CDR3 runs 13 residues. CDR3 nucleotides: TGTGCCACCAGTGGCGAGGGAAAAGAGACCCAGTACTTC. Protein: CATSGEGKETQYF.

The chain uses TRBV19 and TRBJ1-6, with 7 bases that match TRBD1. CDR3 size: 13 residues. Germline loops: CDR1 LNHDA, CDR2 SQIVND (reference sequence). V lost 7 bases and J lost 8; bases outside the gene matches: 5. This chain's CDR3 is CASMDRYHSPLHF. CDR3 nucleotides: TGTGCCAGTATGGACAGGTACCATTCACCCCTCCACTTT.

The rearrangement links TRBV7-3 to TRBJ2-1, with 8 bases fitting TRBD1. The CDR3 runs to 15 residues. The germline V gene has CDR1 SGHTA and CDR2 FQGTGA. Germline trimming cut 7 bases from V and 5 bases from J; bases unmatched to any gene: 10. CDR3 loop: CASKKDRAPDNEQFF. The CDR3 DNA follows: TGTGCCAGCAAAAAGGACAGGGCCCCCGACAATGAGCAGTTCTTC. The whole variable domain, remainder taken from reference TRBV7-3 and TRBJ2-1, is GAGVSQTPSNKVTEKGKYVELRCDPISGHTALYWYRQSLGQGPEFLIYFQGTGAADDSGLPNDRFFAVRPEGSVSTLKIQRTERGDSAVYLCASKKDRAPDNEQFFGPGTRLTVL.

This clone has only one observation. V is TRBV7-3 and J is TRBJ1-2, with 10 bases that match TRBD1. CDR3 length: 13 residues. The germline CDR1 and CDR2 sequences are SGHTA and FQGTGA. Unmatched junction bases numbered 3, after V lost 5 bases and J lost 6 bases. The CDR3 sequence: CASSRGTGDGYTF. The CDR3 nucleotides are TGTGCCAGCAGCCGCGGGACAGGGGATGGCTACACCTTC.

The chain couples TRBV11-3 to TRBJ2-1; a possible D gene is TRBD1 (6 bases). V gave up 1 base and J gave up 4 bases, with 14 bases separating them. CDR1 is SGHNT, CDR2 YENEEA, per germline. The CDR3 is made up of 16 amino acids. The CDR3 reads CASSLASRGTYNEQFF. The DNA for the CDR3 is TGTGCCAGCAGCTTAGCGTCCAGGGGAACGTACAATGAGCAGTTCTTC.

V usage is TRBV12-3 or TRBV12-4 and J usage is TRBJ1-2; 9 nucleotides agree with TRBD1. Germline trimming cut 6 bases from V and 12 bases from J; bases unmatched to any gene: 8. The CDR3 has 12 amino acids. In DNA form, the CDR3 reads TGTGCCAGCAGCCGGGGACAGGGAAGTGACACCTTC. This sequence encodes CASSRGQGSDTF.